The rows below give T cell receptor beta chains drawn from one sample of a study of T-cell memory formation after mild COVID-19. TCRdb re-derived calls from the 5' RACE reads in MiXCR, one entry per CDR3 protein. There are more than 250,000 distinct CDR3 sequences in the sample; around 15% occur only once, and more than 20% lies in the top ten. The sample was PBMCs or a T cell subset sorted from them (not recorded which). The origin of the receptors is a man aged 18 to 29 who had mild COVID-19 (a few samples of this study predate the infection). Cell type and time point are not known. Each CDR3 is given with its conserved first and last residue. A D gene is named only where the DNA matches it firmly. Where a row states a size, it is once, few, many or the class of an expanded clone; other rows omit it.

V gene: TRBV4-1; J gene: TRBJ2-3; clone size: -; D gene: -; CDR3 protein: CASSQESQGITQYF; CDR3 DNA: TGCGCCAGCAGCCAAGAAAGTCAGGGCATTACGCAGTATTTT
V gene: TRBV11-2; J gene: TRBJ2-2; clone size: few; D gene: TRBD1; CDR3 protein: CASSLGMTGGTGELFF; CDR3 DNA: TGTGCCAGCAGCTTAGGGATGACAGGGGGCACCGGGGAGCTGTTTTTT
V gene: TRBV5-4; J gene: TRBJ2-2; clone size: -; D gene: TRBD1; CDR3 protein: CASSHSGTGGPGELFF; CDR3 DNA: TGTGCCAGCAGCCACTCCGGGACAGGGGGCCCCGGGGAGCTGTTTTTT
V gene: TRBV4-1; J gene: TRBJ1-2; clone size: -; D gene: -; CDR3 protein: CASSQESRNYGYTF; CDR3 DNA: TGCGCCAGCAGCCAAGAATCCAGAAACTATGGCTACACCTTC
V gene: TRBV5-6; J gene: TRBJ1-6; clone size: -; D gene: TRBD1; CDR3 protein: CASSFEDRVNSPLHF; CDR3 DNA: TGTGCCAGCAGTTTTGAGGACAGGGTTAATTCACCCCTCCACTTT
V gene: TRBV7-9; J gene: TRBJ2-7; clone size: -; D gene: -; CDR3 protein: CASSPRGRGRTYEQYF; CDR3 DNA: TGTGCCAGCAGCCCGAGAGGCAGGGGAAGGACCTACGAGCAGTACTTC
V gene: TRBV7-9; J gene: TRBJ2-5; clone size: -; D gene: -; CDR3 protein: CASSRAGGQETQYF; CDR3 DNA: TGTGCCAGCAGCCGAGCTGGGGGTCAAGAGACCCAGTACTTC
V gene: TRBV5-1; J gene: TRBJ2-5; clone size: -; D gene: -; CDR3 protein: CASTGGAVQETQYF; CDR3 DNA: TGCGCCAGCACCGGAGGAGCGGTTCAAGAGACCCAGTACTTC
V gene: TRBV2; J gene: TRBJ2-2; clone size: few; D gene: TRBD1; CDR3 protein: CASSLETGGPGELFF; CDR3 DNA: TGTGCCAGCAGTCTCGAGACAGGGGGTCCCGGGGAGCTGTTTTTT
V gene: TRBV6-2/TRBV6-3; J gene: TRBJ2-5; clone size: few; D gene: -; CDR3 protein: CASSSRDPGETQYF; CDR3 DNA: TGTGCCAGCAGTTCAAGGGACCCGGGGGAGACCCAGTACTTC
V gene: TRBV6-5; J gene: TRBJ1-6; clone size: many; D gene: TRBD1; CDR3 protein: CASSYYRGKGSPLHF; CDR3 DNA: TGTGCCAGCAGTTACTACAGGGGGAAGGGTTCACCCCTCCACTTT
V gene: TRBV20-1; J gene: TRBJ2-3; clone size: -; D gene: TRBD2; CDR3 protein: CSASRASGDLDTQYF; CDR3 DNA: TGCAGTGCTAGTCGGGCTAGCGGGGACCTCGATACGCAGTATTTT
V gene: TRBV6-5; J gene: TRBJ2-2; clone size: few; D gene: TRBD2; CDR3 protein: CASSYWTGLASGELFF; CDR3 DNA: TGTGCCAGCAGCTACTGGACGGGACTAGCGTCCGGGGAGCTGTTTTTT
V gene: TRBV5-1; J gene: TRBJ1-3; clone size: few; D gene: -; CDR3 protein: CASSLGRAGNTIYF; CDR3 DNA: TGCGCCAGCAGCTTGGGCAGGGCTGGAAACACCATATATTTT
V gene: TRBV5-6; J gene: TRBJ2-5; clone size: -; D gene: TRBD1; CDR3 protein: CASRHDRDPLGTQYF; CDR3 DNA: TGTGCCAGCAGACACGACAGGGACCCTTTAGGGACCCAGTACTTC
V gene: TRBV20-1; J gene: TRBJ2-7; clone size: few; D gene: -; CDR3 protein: CSAPLGGSSYEQYF; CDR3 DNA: TGCAGTGCCCCACTTGGGGGGTCGTCCTACGAGCAGTACTTC